This TCR beta chain comes out of a study of T cell responses to AZD1222 COVID-19 vaccine. Study-level information: Second-dose groups at about 4 or about 12 weeks were pooled. Study-wide points: Clonal diversity may have been underestimated, and the donors were mostly white British, with more females than males. Seropositive at baseline were only a handful of AZD1222 recipients. With two AZD1222 doses given, Spike-specific TCR breadth and depth both rose.

TCRdb's copy holds only in-frame clones and misses some; the assay was immunoSEQ multiplex PCR. The data contain roughly 100,000 clones, 90% of them singletons. This CDR3 is built from 18 residues. V was pared by 5 bases and J by 9 bases, with 18 bases of the junction left unmatched. The germline CDR1 and CDR2 sequences are SEHNR and FQNEAQ (reference sequence). As for this clone: Antigen specificity is unknown.

The gene calls are TRBV7-9 and TRBJ2-1; the match to TRBD2 covers 11 bases. This sample comprised peripheral blood, obtained on day 0 of AZD1222 vaccination. The source of this sequence is an adult in good health. Here the CDR3 DNA reads TGTGCCAGCAGCCCCCTAGCCATAGCGGGAGGGCCTCTCGGTGAGCAGTTCTTC. Translation gives CASSPLAIAGGPLGEQFF. The full variable domain, its missing parts supplied by reference TRBV7-9 and TRBJ2-1, is DTGVSQNPRHKITKRGQNVTFRCDPISEHNRLYWYRQTLGQGPEFLTYFQNEAQLEKSRLLSDRFSAERPKGSFSTLEIQRTEQGDSAMYLCASSPLAIAGGPLGEQFFGPGTRLTVL.